This T cell receptor (beta chain) was retrieved from a study of Graves' ophthalmopathy and Graves' hyperthyroidism. There are a few counts of this clonotype. What it binds is not known. Study outcomes and limitations: Both a roughly 70% sensitivity and an approximately 76% specificity characterized the model's predictions of ophthalmopathy progression. Most thyroid clonotypes expanded beyond 0.001 frequency were also found in blood.

V shed 3 bases and J shed 4 bases, with 10 bases lying between them. The CDR3 totals 13 residues. Germline CDR1 reads SGDLS; CDR2 reads YYNGEE. Hyperthyroidism showing no ophthalmopathy within 18 months of follow-up was stable. Aged 18 to 65, hyperthyroidism patients had been newly diagnosed, with under 2 months' duration. Amplified TCR beta CDR3 regions were obtained using RNA transcripts as template. Second-round multiplex PCR followed a first-round RT-PCR using HTBI primers. TCRdb re-analysed the multiplex PCR reads in MiXCR, keeping a single row per CDR3 protein. Of 300,000 to 450,000 distinct CDR3 sequences in the sample, approximately 18% were seen once.

V is TRBV9 and J is TRBJ1-1; D is unclear. Sequences were obtained from peripheral blood. The TCR comes from an adult woman with stable Graves' hyperthyroidism. The CDR3 loop is CASSEGYGTEAFF. The CDR3 DNA sequence: TGTGCCAGCAGCGAGGGTTACGGCACTGAAGCTTTCTTT.